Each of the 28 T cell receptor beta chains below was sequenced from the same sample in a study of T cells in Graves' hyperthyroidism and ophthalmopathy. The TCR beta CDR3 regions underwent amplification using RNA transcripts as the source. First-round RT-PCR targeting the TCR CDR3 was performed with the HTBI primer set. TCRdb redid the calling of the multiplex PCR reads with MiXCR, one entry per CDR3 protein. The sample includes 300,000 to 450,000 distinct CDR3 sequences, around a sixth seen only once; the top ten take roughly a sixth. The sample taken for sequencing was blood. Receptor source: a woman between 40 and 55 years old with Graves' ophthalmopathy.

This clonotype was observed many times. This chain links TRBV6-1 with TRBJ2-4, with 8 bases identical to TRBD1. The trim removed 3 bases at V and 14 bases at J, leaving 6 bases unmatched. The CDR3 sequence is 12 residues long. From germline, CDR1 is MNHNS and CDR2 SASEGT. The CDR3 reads CASSDPPGGKYF. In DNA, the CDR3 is TGTGCCAGCAGTGACCCGCCAGGGGGCAAGTACTTC.

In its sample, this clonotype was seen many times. The chain's CDR3 is CSARDPVSSLNYGYTF. DNA of the CDR3: TGCAGTGCTAGAGACCCCGTATCGTCCCTTAACTATGGCTACACCTTC. This rearrangement joins TRBV20-1 to TRBJ1-2; D unclear. The V end was cut by 0 bases, the J end by 1 base, with 15 bases between. CDR3 length: 16 amino acids. Germline-derived CDR1 and CDR2 are DFQATT and SNEGSKA (reference sequence).

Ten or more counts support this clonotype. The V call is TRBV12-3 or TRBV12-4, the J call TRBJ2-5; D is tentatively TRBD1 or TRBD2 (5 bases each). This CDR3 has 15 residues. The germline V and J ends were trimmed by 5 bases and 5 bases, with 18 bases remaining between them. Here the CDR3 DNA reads TGTGCCAGCAGTCCCTCCCCCGGGGCGCGTGAGACCCAGTACTTC. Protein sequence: CASSPSPGARETQYF.

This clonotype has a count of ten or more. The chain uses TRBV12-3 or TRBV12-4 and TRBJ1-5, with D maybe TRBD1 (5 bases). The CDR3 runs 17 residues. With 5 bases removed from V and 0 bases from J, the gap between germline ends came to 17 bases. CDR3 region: CASSLKVGENSNQPQHF. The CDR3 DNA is TGTGCCAGCAGTCTGAAGGTAGGGGAAAATAGCAATCAGCCCCAGCATTTT.

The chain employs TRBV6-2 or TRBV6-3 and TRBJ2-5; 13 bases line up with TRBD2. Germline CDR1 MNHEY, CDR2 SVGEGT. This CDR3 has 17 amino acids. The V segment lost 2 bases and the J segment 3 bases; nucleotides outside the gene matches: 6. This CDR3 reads CASSYRLAGGPKETQYF. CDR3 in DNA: TGTGCCAGCAGTTACCGACTAGCGGGAGGACCAAAAGAGACCCAGTACTTC.

The CDR3 loop is CASRTSGRAVETQYF. The CDR3 DNA follows: TGTGCCAGCAGAACTAGCGGGAGGGCCGTGGAGACCCAGTACTTC. This rearrangement joins TRBV6-2 or TRBV6-3 to TRBJ2-5; 13 nucleotides match TRBD2. Germline V gene lookup returns CDR1 MNHEY and CDR2 SVGEGT. The junction had 6 bases not matched to a gene; V was cut back by 6 bases and J by 5 bases. This CDR3 spans 15 amino acids.

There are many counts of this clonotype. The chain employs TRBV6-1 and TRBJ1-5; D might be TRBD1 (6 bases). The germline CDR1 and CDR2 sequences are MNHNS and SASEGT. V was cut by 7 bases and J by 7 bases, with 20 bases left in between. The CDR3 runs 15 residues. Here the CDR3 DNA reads TGTGCCAGCACCCGAGATGGGGGGGCCGGGCAGCCCCAGCATTTT. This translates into CASTRDGGAGQPQHF.

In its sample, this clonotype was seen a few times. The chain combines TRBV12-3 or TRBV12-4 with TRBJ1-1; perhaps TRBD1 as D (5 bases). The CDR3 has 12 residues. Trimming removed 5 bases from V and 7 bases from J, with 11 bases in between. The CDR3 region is CASSPTAFEAFF. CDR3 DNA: TGTGCCAGCAGTCCGACAGCCTTTGAAGCTTTCTTT.

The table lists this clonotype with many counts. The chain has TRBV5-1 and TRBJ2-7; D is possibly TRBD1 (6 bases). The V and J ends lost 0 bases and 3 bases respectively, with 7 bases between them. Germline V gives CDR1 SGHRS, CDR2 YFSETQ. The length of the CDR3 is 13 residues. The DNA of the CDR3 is TGCGCCAGCAGCTTGGAACAGGGCTACGAGCAGTACTTC. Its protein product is CASSLEQGYEQYF. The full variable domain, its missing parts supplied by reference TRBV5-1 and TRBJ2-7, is KAGVTQTPRYLIKTRGQQVTLSCSPISGHRSVSWYQQTPGQGLQFLFEYFSETQRNKGNFPGRFSGRQFSNSRSEMNVSTLELGDSALYLCASSLEQGYEQYFGPGTRLTVT.

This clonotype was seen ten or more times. CDR3 bases: TGTGCCACCAGTCGGGGTCAGAGCAATCAGCCCCAGCATTTT. This encodes CATSRGQSNQPQHF. J is TRBJ1-5 and V is TRBV24-1, with D unresolved. Germline values: CDR1 KGHDR, CDR2 SFDVKD. V was pared by 6 bases and J by 1 base, with 9 bases between. There are 14 residues in the CDR3.

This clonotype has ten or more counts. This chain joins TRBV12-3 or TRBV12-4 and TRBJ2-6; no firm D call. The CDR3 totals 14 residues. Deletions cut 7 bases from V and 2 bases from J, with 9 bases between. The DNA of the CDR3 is TGTGCCAGCACCCAATGGACTGGGGCCAACGTCCTGACTTTC. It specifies CASTQWTGANVLTF.

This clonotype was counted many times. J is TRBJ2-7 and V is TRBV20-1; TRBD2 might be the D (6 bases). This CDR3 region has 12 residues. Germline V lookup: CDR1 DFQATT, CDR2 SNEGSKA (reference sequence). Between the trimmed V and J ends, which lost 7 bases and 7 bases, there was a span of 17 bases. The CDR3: CSGSGERREQYF. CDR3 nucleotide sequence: TGCAGTGGGTCGGGGGAGAGAAGGGAGCAGTACTTC.

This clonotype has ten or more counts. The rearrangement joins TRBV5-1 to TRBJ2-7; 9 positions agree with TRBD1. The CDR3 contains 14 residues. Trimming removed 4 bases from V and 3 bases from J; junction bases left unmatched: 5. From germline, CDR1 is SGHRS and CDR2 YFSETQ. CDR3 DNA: TGCGCCAGCAGCCCGACGGGACAGGGCTACGAGCAGTACTTC. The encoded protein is CASSPTGQGYEQYF. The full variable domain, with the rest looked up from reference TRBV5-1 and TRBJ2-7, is KAGVTQTPRYLIKTRGQQVTLSCSPISGHRSVSWYQQTPGQGLQFLFEYFSETQRNKGNFPGRFSGRQFSNSRSEMNVSTLELGDSALYLCASSPTGQGYEQYFGPGTRLTVT.

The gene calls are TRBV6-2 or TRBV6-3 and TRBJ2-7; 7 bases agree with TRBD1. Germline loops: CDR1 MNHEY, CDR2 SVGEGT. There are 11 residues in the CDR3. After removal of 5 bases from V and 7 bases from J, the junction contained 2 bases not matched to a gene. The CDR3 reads CASSRQGEQYF. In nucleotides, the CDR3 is TGTGCCAGCAGTAGACAGGGTGAGCAGTACTTC.

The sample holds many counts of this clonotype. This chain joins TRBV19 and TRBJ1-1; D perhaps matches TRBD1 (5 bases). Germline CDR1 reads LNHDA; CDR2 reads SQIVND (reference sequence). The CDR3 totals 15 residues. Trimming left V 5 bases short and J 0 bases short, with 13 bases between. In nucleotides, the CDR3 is TGTGCCAGTAGTTTGGGGCGCGGGGTGAACACTGAAGCTTTCTTT. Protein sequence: CASSLGRGVNTEAFF.

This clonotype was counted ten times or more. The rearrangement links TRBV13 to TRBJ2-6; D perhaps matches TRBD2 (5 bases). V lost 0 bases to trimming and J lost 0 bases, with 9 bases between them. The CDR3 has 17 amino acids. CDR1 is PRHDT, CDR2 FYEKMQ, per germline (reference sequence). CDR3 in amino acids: CASSLGTGSSGANVLTF. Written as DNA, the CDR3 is TGTGCCAGCAGCTTAGGGACGGGGAGCTCTGGGGCCAACGTCCTGACTTTC.

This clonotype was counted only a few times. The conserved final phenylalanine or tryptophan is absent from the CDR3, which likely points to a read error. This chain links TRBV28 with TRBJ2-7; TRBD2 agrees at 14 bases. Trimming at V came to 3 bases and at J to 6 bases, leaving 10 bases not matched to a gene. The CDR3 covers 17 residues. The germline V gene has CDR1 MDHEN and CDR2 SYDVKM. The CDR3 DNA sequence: TGTGCCAGCAGTTTCCATCCGGGACTAGCGGGAGTTCTCGAGCAGTACCTC. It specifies CASSFHPGLAGVLEQYL.

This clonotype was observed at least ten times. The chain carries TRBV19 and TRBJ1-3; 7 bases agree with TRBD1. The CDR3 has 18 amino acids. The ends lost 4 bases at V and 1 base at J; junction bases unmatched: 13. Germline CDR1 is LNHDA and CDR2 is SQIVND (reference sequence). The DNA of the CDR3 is TGTGCCAGTAGTACCAGACAGGGTCGGGTGTATTCTGGAAACACCATATATTTT. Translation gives CASSTRQGRVYSGNTIYF.

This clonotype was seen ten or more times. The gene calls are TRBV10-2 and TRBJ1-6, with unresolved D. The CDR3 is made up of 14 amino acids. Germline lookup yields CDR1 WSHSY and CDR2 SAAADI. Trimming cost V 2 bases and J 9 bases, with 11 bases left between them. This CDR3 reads CASSEIVVSSPLHF. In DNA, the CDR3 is TGCGCCAGCAGTGAGATCGTCGTGAGTTCACCCCTCCACTTT.

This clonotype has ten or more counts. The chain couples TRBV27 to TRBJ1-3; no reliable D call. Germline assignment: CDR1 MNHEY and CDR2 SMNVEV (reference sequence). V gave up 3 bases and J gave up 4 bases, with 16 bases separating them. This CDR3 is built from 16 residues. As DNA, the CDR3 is TGTGCCAGCAGTTTTGTCCCCCCTGGGTCGGGAAACACCATATATTTT. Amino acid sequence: CASSFVPPGSGNTIYF.

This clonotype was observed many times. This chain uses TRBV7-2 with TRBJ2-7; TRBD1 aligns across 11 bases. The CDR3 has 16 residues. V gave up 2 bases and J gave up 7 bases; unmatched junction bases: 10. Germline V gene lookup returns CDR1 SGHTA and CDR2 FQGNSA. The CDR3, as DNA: TGTGCCAGCAGCTTAAAGGGAGGGACAGGGGGAGGTGAGCAGTACTTC. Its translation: CASSLKGGTGGGEQYF.

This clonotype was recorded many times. CDR3 nucleotide sequence: TGTGCCAGCAGCTTAGCGGGGCGAGCGGGAGACCCCTACGAGCAGTACTTC. It yields the protein CASSLAGRAGDPYEQYF. The chain has TRBV11-1 and TRBJ2-7, with TRBD2 matching over 8 bases. The CDR3 has 17 amino acids. Germline V lookup: CDR1 SGHAT, CDR2 FQDESV (reference sequence). Unmatched junction bases numbered 9, after V lost 0 bases and J lost 2 bases. The complete variable domain, with remaining parts taken from reference TRBV11-1 and TRBJ2-7, reads EAEVAQSPRYKITEKSQAVAFWCDPISGHATLYWYRQILGQGPELLVQFQDESVVDDSQLPKDRFSAERLKGVDSTLKIQPAELGDSAMYLCASSLAGRAGDPYEQYFGPGTRLTVT.

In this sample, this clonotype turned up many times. CDR3 region: CASSPIRTGKGLNTEAFF. The CDR3 region has the DNA TGTGCCAGCAGCCCTATTCGGACAGGGAAGGGTTTGAACACTGAAGCTTTCTTT. The J gene is TRBJ1-1, the V gene TRBV12-3 or TRBV12-4; TRBD1 matches 8 bases. V lost 6 bases to trimming and J lost 0 bases; unmatched junction nucleotides: 15. The CDR3 is 18 amino acids.

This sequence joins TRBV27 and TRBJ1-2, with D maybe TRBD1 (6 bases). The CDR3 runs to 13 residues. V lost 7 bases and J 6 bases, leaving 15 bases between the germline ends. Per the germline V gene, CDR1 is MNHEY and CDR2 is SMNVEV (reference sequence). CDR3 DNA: TGTGCCAGCAAGAGGGGGGGCAAGGATGGCTACACCTTC. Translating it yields CASKRGGKDGYTF.

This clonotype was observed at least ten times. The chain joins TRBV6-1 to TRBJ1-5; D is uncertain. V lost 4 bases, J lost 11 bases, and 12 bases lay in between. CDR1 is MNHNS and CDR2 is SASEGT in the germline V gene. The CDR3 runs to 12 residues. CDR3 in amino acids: CASSAWVGSQHF. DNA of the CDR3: TGTGCCAGCAGTGCATGGGTAGGATCCCAGCATTTT.

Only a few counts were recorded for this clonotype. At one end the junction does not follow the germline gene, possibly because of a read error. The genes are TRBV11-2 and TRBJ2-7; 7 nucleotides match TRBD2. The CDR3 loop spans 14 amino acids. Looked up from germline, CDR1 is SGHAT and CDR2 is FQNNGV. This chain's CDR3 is CASSLFTSANEQSF. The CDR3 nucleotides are TGTGCCAGCAGCTTATTCACTAGCGCCAACGAGCAGTCCTTC.

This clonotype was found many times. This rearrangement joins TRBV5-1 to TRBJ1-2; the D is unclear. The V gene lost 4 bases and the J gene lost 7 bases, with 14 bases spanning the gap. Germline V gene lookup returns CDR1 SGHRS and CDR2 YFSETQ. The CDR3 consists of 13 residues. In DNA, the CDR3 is TGCGCCAGCAGCCTCGGGCGCGAGGGTGGCTACACCTTC. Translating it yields CASSLGREGGYTF.

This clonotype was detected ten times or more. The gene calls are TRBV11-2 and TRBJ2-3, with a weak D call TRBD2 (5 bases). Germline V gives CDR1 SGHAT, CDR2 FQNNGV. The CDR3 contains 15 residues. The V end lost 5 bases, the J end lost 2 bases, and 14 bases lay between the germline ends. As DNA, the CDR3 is TGTGCCAGCAGCCCACACGCGAGGGCCACAGATACGCAGTATTTT. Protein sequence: CASSPHARATDTQYF.